This TCR beta chain is drawn from a study of CD8+ T cells in alopecia areata. Germline lookup yields CDR1 MNHNY and CDR2 SVGAGI (reference sequence). The junction had 9 bases not matched to a gene; V was cut back by 10 bases and J by 5 bases. This CDR3 is built from 14 residues. This clone came up a few times. cDNA serving as the sequencing template came from extracted, reverse transcribed RNA. Profiling relied on immunoSEQ multiplex PCR, and the TCRdb table lists in-frame clones only, not all of them. The profile covers roughly 220,000 clones, with 35% to 40% appearing a single time and more than 0.4% taken by the ten largest. Treatment noted: oral pan-JAK inhibitor, 5-10 mg twice daily.

This chain links TRBV6-6 with TRBJ2-1; the match to TRBD1 covers 9 bases. The sequence came from a human donor with alopecia areata. Sequenced here: CD4+ T cells sorted from blood, sampled around week 30, from a patient treated with tofacitinib. CDR3 in amino acids: CATLDRGGDNEQFF. The CDR3 nucleotides are TGTGCCACCTTGGACAGGGGAGGGGACAATGAGCAGTTCTTC.